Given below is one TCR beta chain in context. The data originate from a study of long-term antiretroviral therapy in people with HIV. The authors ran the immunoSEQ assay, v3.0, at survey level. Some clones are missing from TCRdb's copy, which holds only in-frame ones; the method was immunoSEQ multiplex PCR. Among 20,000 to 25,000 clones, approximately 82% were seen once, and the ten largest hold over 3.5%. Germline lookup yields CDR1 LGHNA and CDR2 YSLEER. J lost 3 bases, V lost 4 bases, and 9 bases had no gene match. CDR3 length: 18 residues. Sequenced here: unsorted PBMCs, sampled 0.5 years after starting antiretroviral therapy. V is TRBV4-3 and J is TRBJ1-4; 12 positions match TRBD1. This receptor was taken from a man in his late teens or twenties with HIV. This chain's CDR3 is CASSRVGTGGSANEKLFF. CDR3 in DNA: TGCGCCAGCAGCCGGGTCGGGACAGGGGGCTCAGCTAATGAAAAACTGTTTTTT.